The sequence of this TCR beta chain was determined in a study of T-cell memory formation after mild COVID-19. The CDR3 sequence is 15 residues long. Germline loops: CDR1 SGHDT, CDR2 YYEEEE. Unmatched junction bases numbered 7, after V lost 3 bases and J lost 2 bases. Each CDR3 protein gets one entry after TCRdb re-called the 5' RACE reads with MiXCR. The table lists about 390,000 distinct CDR3 sequences, roughly 21% of them singletons. General study findings and limits: CD4/CD8 balance characterized clones contracting day 15 to 85, and CD4+ skew characterized later expanders. Cross-reactive memory appears to have joined, as suggested by some responding clones showing up in pre-infection memory.

At least ten counts were recorded for this clonotype. Its antigen is as yet unknown. The origin of this receptor is an adult woman who had mild COVID-19 (a few samples of this study predate the infection). Cell type and time point are not known. The rearrangement uses TRBV5-6 and TRBJ2-7, with 8 bases matching TRBD1. The sample comprised PBMCs or a T cell subset sorted from them (not recorded which). The CDR3 DNA is TGTGCCAGCAGCTCCCCATCGGACAGGGCCTACGAGCAGTACTTC. Translating gives CASSSPSDRAYEQYF.